This entry concerns a single T cell receptor beta chain. Each CDR3 protein is one row after TCRdb ran MiXCR on the RT-PCR reads. The table lists about 680,000 distinct CDR3 sequences, around 14% of them singletons. V was clipped by 4 bases and J by 3 bases; unmatched bases: 6. CDR1 and CDR2 (germline): GTSNPN, SVGIG (reference sequence). The CDR3 is made up of 14 amino acids. The specimen sequenced was memory CD4+ T cells from blood. J is TRBJ1-3 and V is TRBV30; 7 bases fit TRBD1. This clonotype was sampled from a female donor in good health, serving as a healthy control. CDR3 DNA sequence: TGTGCCTGGAACCCGACAGGGTTTGGAAACACCATATATTTT. Translation gives CAWNPTGFGNTIYF.